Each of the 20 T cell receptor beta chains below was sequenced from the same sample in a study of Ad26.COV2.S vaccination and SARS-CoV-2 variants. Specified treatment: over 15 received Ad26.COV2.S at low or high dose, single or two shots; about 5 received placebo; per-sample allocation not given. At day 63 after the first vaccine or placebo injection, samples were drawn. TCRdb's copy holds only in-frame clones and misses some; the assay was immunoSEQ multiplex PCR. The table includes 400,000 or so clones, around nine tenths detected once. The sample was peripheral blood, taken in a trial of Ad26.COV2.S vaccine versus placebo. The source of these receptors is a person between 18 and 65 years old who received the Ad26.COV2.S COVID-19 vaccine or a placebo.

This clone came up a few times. The CDR3 reads CASSMHSYSLNQPQHF. In nucleotides, the CDR3 is TGTGCCAGTAGTATGCACAGCTACTCACTCAATCAGCCCCAGCATTTT. The V call is TRBV19, the J call TRBJ1-5; D gene uncertain. This CDR3 spans 16 amino acids. Trimming took off 3 bases at V and 3 bases at J, with 15 bases between the two ends. Looked up from germline, CDR1 is LNHDA and CDR2 is SQIVND (reference sequence).

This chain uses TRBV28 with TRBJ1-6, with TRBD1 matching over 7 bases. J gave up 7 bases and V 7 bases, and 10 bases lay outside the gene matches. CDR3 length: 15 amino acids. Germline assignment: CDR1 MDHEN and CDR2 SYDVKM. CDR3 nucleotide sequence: TGTGCCAGCAATGCAGCCGACAGGGACAATTCACCCCTCCACTTT. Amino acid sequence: CASNAADRDNSPLHF.

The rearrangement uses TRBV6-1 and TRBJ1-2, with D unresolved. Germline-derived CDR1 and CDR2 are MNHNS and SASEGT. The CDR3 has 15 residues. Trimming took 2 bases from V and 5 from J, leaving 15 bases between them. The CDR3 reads CASSETMDGEYGYTF. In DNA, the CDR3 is TGTGCCAGCAGTGAAACGATGGACGGAGAATATGGCTACACCTTC.

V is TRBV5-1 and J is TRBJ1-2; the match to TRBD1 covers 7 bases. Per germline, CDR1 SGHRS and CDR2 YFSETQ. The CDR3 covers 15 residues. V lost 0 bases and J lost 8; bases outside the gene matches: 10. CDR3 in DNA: TGCGCCAGCAGCTTGGCCGACGGACAGGATCCCGGCTACACCTTC. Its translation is CASSLADGQDPGYTF.

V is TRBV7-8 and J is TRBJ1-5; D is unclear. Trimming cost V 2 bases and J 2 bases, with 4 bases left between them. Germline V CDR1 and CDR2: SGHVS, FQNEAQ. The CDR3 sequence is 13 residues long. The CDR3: CASSLSGNQPQHF. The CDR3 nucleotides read TGTGCCAGCAGCTTAAGTGGCAATCAGCCCCAGCATTTT.

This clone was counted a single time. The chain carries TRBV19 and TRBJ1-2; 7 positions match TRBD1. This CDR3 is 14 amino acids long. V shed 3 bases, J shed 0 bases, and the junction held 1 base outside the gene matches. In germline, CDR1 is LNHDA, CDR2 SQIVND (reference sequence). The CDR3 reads CASSMGTANYGYTF. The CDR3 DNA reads TGTGCCAGTAGTATGGGGACAGCTAACTATGGCTACACCTTC.

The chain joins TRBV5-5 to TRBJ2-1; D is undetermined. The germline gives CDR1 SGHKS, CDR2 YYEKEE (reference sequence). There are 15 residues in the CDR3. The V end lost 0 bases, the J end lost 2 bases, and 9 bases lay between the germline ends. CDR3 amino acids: CASSLEGSTYNEQFF. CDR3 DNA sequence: TGTGCCAGCAGCTTGGAAGGTTCTACCTACAATGAGCAGTTCTTC.

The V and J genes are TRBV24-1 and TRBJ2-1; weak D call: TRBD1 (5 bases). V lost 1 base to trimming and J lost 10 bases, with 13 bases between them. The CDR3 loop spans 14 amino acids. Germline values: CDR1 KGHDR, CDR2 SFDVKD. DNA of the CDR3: TGTGCCACCAGTGATTTTCTTTCGACAGAGGAGCAGTTCTTC. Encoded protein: CATSDFLSTEEQFF.

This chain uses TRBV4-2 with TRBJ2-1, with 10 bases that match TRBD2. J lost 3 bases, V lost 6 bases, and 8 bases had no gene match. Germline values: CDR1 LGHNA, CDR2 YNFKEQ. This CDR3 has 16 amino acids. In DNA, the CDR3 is TGTGCCAGCAGTGGAGTCCTAGCGGGGGTCTACAATGAGCAGTTCTTC. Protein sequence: CASSGVLAGVYNEQFF.

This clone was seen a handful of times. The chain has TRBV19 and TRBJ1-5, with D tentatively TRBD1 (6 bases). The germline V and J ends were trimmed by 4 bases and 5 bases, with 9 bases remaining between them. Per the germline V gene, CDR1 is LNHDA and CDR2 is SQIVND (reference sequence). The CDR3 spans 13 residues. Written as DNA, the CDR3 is TGTGCCAGTAGTAGGAGGACAGATCAGCCCCAGCATTTT. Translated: CASSRRTDQPQHF.

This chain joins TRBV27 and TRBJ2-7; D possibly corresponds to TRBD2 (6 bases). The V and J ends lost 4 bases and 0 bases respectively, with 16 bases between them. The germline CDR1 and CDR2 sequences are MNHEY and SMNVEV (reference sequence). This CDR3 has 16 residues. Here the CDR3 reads CASSSQSRDFSYEQYF. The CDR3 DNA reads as TGTGCCAGCAGTTCCCAATCCCGGGACTTCTCCTACGAGCAGTACTTC.

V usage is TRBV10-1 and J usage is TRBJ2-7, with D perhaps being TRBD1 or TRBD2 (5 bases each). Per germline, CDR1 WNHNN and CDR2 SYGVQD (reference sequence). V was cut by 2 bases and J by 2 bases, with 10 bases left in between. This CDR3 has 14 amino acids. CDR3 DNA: TGCGCCAGCAGTGAGGGGGGAGCGGCCTACGAGCAGTACTTC. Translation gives CASSEGGAAYEQYF.

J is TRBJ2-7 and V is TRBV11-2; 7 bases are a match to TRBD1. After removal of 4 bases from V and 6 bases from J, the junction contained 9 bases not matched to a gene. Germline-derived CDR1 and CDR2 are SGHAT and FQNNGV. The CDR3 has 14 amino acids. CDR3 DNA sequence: TGTGCCAGCAGCTCCAACCGTAGGGGGCTCGAGCAGTACTTC. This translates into CASSSNRRGLEQYF.

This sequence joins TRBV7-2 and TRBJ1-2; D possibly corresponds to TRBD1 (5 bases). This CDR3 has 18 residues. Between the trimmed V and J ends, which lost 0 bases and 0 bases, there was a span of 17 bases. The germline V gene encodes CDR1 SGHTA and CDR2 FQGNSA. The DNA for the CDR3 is TGTGCCAGCAGCTTAGCGCGGCAGGGCAGTTTTACTAACTATGGCTACACCTTC. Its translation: CASSLARQGSFTNYGYTF.

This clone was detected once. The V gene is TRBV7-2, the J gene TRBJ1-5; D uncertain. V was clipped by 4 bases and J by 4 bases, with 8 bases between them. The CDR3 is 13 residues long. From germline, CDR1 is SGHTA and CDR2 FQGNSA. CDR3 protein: CASSSMQNQPQHF. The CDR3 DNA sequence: TGTGCCAGCAGCTCCATGCAGAATCAGCCCCAGCATTTT. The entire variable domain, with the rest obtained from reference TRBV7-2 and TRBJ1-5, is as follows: GAGVSQSPSNKVTEKGKDVELRCDPISGHTALYWYRQSLGQGLEFLIYFQGNSAPDKSGLPSDRFSAERTGGSVSTLTIQRTQQEDSAVYLCASSSMQNQPQHFGDGTRLSIL.

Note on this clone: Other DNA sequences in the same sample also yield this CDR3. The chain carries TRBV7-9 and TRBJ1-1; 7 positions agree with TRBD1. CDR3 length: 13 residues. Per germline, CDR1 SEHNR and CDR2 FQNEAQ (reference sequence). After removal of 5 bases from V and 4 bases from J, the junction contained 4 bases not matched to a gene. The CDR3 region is CASSLTGVTEAFF. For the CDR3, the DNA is TGTGCCAGCAGCCTCACAGGGGTCACTGAAGCTTTCTTT.

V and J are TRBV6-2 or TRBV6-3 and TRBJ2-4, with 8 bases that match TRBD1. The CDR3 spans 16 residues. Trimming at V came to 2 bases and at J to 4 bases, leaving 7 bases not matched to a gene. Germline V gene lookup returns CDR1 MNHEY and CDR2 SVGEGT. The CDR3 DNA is TGTGCCAGCAGTTACGAAACAGGGGGTCCAAAAAACATTCAGTACTTC. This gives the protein CASSYETGGPKNIQYF.

CDR3 loop: CASSYSRGSAYGYTF. DNA of the CDR3: TGTGCCAGCAGTTACTCGAGGGGGTCAGCCTATGGCTACACCTTC. The chain combines TRBV6-5 with TRBJ1-2; D may be TRBD1 (6 bases). The CDR3 spans 15 residues. Germline V gene data show CDR1 as MNHEY and CDR2 as SVGAGI. V was trimmed by 0 bases and J by 4 bases, leaving 12 bases between them.

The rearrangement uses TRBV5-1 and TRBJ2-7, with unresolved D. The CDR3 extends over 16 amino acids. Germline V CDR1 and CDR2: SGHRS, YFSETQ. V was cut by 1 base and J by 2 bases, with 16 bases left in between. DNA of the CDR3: TGCGCCAGCAGCTTGTTTCTGGCTGAGGTCACCTACGAGCAGTACTTC. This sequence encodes CASSLFLAEVTYEQYF.

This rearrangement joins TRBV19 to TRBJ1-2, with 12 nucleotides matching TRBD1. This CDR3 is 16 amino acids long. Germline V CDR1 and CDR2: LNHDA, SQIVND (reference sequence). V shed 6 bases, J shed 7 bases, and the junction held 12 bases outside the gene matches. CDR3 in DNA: TGTGCCAGTAGCCCGGGACAGGGGGCAAGTAGGGGTGGCTACACCTTC. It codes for CASSPGQGASRGGYTF.